This T cell receptor beta chain derives from a study of blood T cell repertoires in COVID-19 (dated by TCRdb to 2020 to 2022). Regarding the study in general: Samples covering the acute and convalescent phases of COVID-19 were provided by collaborators in the United States, Italy and Spain. Where available, HLA class I and class II types were taken from metadata supplied by the sample provider and were not determined by assay-based typing. A de-identified subject ID, COVID-19 status, age in years and sex were almost always included in the sample metadata. Samples came from the ongoing ImmuneRACE study (first 160 participants) plus 1,254 subjects from 6 global collaborators. Deeply sampled blood TCRbeta repertoires from subjects exposed to, actively infected with, or recovered from COVID-19 were included in the dataset. The material from the prospective study consisted of cDNA or gDNA derived from T cells, B-cell-depleted T cells, or PBMCs. A freely available public database, intended as a resource for researchers studying the immune response to SARS-CoV-2, is where the repertoires were released.

Participants in the prospective study were enrolled through a virtual design, were aged about 18 to 100 years, and lived in fewer than 30 United States geographic areas. In the prospective study, participants were assigned to cohorts based on the clinical history participants reported in a screening survey and a study questionnaire. Recovered participants in ImmuneRACE Cohort 3 were defined by two consecutive negative NP/OP PCR tests, clearance by a healthcare professional, or resolution of symptoms. In the prospective study, whole blood, serum and a nasopharyngeal or oropharyngeal swab were collected from each participant by mobile phlebotomists. Over a roughly 2-month period, participants in the prospective study had the option of providing additional blood draws and questionnaires. Prospective study blood samples were shipped either frozen or at room temperature before DNA extraction. In the case of this clone: There is no known antigen for this receptor. Within one base of it there is no much larger clone, and no base qualities were kept.

Study-wide findings and limitations: The quantity of clinical and demographic metadata differed by source and by participant and was supplied without curation.

TCRbeta CDR3 regions were amplified from genomic DNA using the immunoSEQ Assay, a bias-controlled multiplex PCR. Under the source paper's analysis protocol: The number of nucleated cells in each sample was estimated from the amplification of reference gene primers within the assay. To quantify the absolute abundance of each unique TCRbeta CDR3 rearrangement, sequence reads were collapsed and filtered. For each sample, productive Simpson clonality was calculated as the square root of Simpson's diversity index across productive rearrangements. As stored in TCRdb, this immuneACCESS dataset retains in-frame rearrangements with V and J assigned. A fraction of the clones does not appear; measured against another copy, unresolved V genes explain less than half of the discrepancy, and the remainder lacks a known reason. V, J and clone size are taken as reported in that table, and D and trimming were inferred from the DNA itself. In this sample the table shows roughly 360,000 clones, roughly 80% of which occur a single time. Of the sample, 5% to 6% falls within the top ten clones.

The sequenced sample consisted of PBMCs or T cells enriched from blood (not recorded which). This clonotype originated in a woman aged 45-60 years who had recovered from COVID-19.

This receptor carries the CDR3 CASSTRDRSNYGYTF. The nucleotide sequence is given as TGTGCCAGCAGTACCCGGGACAGGTCTAACTATGGCTACACCTTC. The V and J segments used are TRBV6-5 and TRBJ1-2, with 8 middle bases fitting TRBD1. Here V drops 5 bases and J drops 0 bases, and the junction holds 5 bases not matched to any gene. CDR1 and CDR2 are drawn from the germline V gene: MNHEY, SVGAGI. The CDR3 contains 15 residues, cysteine and phenylalanine counted. Kept here is only the CDR3 DNA, which spans 45 bases and is read in frame from base 1.